The 21 T cell receptor beta chains below come from one sample, sequenced in a study of cytomegalovirus exposure and HLA in healthy donors. With 60 Vbeta and 13 Jbeta primers, the PCR was carried out. Produced via immunoSEQ multiplex PCR; TCRdb's table is partial and in-frame only. The sample holds around 81,000 clones, roughly 64% seen once. The sequenced sample was PBMCs. These receptors were collected from a man aged 25 to 40 in good health and CMV-seropositive.

This sequence joins TRBV19 and TRBJ1-2, with 7 bases that match TRBD1. The CDR3 runs 15 residues. The ends lost 5 bases at V and 2 bases at J; junction bases unmatched: 8. Germline-derived CDR1 and CDR2 are LNHDA and SQIVND (reference sequence). CDR3 loop: CASSPRQGLNYGYTF. Written as DNA, the CDR3 is TGTGCCAGTAGTCCCCGACAGGGTCTAAACTATGGCTACACCTTC.

This clone has only one observation. The CDR3 DNA is TGTGCCAGCAGTAGATCCGGGTCCGGGGAGCTGTTTTTT. It translates to CASSRSGSGELFF. This rearrangement joins TRBV2 to TRBJ2-2, with D uncertain. The germline V gene encodes CDR1 SNHLY and CDR2 FYNNEI. The CDR3 has 13 amino acids. V dropped 5 bases and J dropped 6 bases, with 10 bases sitting between them.

The chain carries TRBV1 and TRBJ1-4; TRBD1, the table's D call, lacks a check against the DNA. TRBV1 represents a pseudogene. The CDR3 is 16 residues long. The DNA for the CDR3 is TGCACCAGCCGCGACAGGGGGATGGTAACTAATGAAAAACTGTTTTTT. Its protein is CTSRDRGMVTNEKLFF.

The rearrangement uses TRBV12-5 and TRBJ2-3; the match to TRBD2 covers 11 bases. Germline lookup yields CDR1 LGHNT and CDR2 FRNRAP. Trimming removed 5 bases from V and 3 bases from J; junction bases left unmatched: 7. This CDR3 spans 16 amino acids. The CDR3 nucleotides are TGTGCTAGTGGTCCCGGGACTAGCGGACTTACAGATACGCAGTATTTT. Translating it yields CASGPGTSGLTDTQYF.

This clone was counted between two and nine times. This chain joins TRBV4-2 and TRBJ2-1, with TRBD2 matching over 9 bases. The germline V gene has CDR1 LGHNA and CDR2 YNFKEQ. V was pared by 1 base and J by 7 bases, with 8 bases of the junction left unmatched. This CDR3 spans 16 amino acids. The DNA for the CDR3 is TGTGCCAGCAGCCAAGGAGTAGCGAGCGGGGGGAATGAGCAGTTCTTC. Translating gives CASSQGVASGGNEQFF.

This chain connects TRBV6-5 to TRBJ1-2; 9 bases agree with TRBD1. CDR3 size: 15 residues. From germline, CDR1 is MNHEY and CDR2 SVGAGI. J gave up 6 bases and V 7 bases, and 12 bases lay outside the gene matches. The CDR3 spells CASNAGTGRPDGYTF. CDR3 in DNA: TGTGCCAGCAACGCCGGGACAGGGAGACCCGATGGCTACACCTTC.

This clone has just a few counts. The chain employs TRBV5-1 and TRBJ2-7; TRBD2 matches 12 bases. Germline V gene lookup returns CDR1 SGHRS and CDR2 YFSETQ. The ends lost 3 bases at V and 4 bases at J; junction bases unmatched: 2. This CDR3 comprises 14 residues. DNA for the CDR3: TGCGCCAGCAGCTCTAGCGGGGGGGAATACGAGCAGTACTTC. Translated: CASSSSGGEYEQYF.

The V and J genes are TRBV7-2 and TRBJ2-5; TRBD1 matches 9 bases. The CDR3 covers 14 residues. CDR1 is SGHTA and CDR2 is FQGNSA in the germline V gene. The V and J ends lost 6 bases and 4 bases, in that order; junction bases with no gene match: 6. The CDR3 DNA sequence: TGTGCCAGCAGTTACACAGGGGGCGTAGAGACCCAGTACTTC. Residues: CASSYTGGVETQYF.

With respect to this clone: The germline gene is not matched at one end of the junction; a read error may be the cause. The chain employs TRBV5-1 and TRBJ2-1; perhaps TRBD2 as D (7 bases). The CDR3 consists of 15 residues. Germline V gene sequence: CDR1 SGHRS, CDR2 YFSETQ. CDR3 sequence: CASSLVVGGDNQQFF. CDR3 nucleotide sequence: TGCGCCAGCAGCTTGGTCGTGGGAGGGGACAATCAGCAGTTCTTC.

The CDR3 reads CASSLYSGGANVLTF. The CDR3 DNA reads TGTGCCAGCTCACTTTACTCAGGGGGGGCCAACGTCCTGACTTTC. The chain uses TRBV18 and TRBJ2-6; the D gene is possibly TRBD1 (5 bases). The V gene lost 4 bases and the J gene lost 4 bases, with 11 bases spanning the gap. This CDR3 spans 15 amino acids. Per the germline V gene, CDR1 is KGHSH and CDR2 is LQKENI.

This clone was recorded once. V gene TRBV2 combines with J gene TRBJ2-5, with D perhaps matching TRBD1 (8 bases). CDR3 size: 15 residues. Germline V CDR1 and CDR2: SNHLY, FYNNEI. Trimming stripped 7 bases from V and 0 bases from J, with 15 bases between. The CDR3 sequence is CASTGQGGYQETQYF. CDR3 DNA: TGTGCCAGCACCGGACAGGGAGGGTACCAAGAGACCCAGTACTTC.

The V gene is TRBV28, the J gene TRBJ2-5, with 7 positions matching TRBD2. J lost 2 bases, V lost 2 bases, and 8 bases had no gene match. Germline lookup yields CDR1 MDHEN and CDR2 SYDVKM. There are 16 residues in the CDR3. The CDR3 loop is CASSLQAREDQETQYF. In nucleotides, the CDR3 is TGTGCCAGCAGTTTACAGGCTCGGGAGGATCAAGAGACCCAGTACTTC.

Here the CDR3 DNA reads TGTGCCATCAGTGAGTCACAATCTTATAGCAATCAGCCCCAGCATTTT. Translating gives CAISESQSYSNQPQHF. The chain joins TRBV10-3 to TRBJ1-5; D uncertain. This CDR3 has 16 residues. The V and J ends lost 0 bases and 0 bases respectively, with 9 bases between them. The germline V gene encodes CDR1 ENHRY and CDR2 SYGVKD.

A note on this clone: Other DNA sequences from this sample encode an identical CDR3 as well. This chain links TRBV7-9 with TRBJ2-2; TRBD1 might be the D (5 bases). The CDR3 has 14 residues. V shed 1 base and J shed 5 bases, with 8 bases lying between them. Germline CDR1 is SEHNR and CDR2 is FQNEAQ (reference sequence). CDR3 bases: TGTGCCAGCAGCTTAGGGGGCGGTACCGGGGAGCTGTTTTTT. This translates into CASSLGGGTGELFF.

This chain links TRBV13 with TRBJ2-7; 8 nucleotides match TRBD1. The CDR3 extends over 13 amino acids. Germline values: CDR1 PRHDT, CDR2 FYEKMQ (reference sequence). Germline trimming cut 2 bases from V and 4 bases from J; bases unmatched to any gene: 1. For the CDR3, the DNA is TGTGCCAGCAGCTTACAGGGGGCGTACGAGCAGTACTTC. Amino acid sequence: CASSLQGAYEQYF.

The chain has TRBV23-1 and TRBJ2-7; tentative D call: TRBD1 (5 bases). TRBV23-1 falls under the ORF class, with uncertain function. The CDR3 consists of 18 residues. Trimming removed 0 bases at V and 2 bases at J, with 20 bases between. CDR3 nucleotide sequence: TGCGCCAGCAGTCAATCGGGGATCGGACAAGGTCCTCCCTACGAGCAGTACTTC. It yields the protein CASSQSGIGQGPPYEQYF.

This clone was seen a handful of times. J is TRBJ2-7 and V is TRBV4-1; TRBD1 aligns across 9 bases. J was trimmed by 6 bases and V by 4 bases; bases with no gene match: 7. The CDR3 has 14 amino acids. From germline, CDR1 is MGHRA and CDR2 YSYEKL. The CDR3 spells CASSPYRGPGEQYF. CDR3 nucleotides: TGCGCCAGCAGCCCCTACAGGGGGCCGGGCGAGCAGTACTTC.

The chain couples TRBV6-1 to TRBJ2-4, with unresolved D. Trimming removed 1 base at V and 7 bases at J, with 8 bases between. CDR3 length equals 13 residues. Germline values: CDR1 MNHNS, CDR2 SASEGT. CDR3 sequence: CASSEVSVNIQYF. The CDR3, as DNA: TGTGCCAGCAGTGAAGTGTCAGTTAACATTCAGTACTTC.

The genes are TRBV6-1 and TRBJ1-6, with 8 bases that match TRBD1. This CDR3 has 15 amino acids. Germline CDR1 reads MNHNS; CDR2 reads SASEGT. Trimming at V came to 2 bases and at J to 5 bases, leaving 2 bases not matched to a gene. This CDR3 reads CASSERTGNNSPLHF. CDR3 DNA: TGTGCCAGCAGTGAACGGACAGGGAATAATTCACCCCTCCACTTT.

This rearrangement joins TRBV7-9 to TRBJ2-5; perhaps TRBD2 as D (6 bases). This CDR3 region has 13 residues. The germline V gene encodes CDR1 SEHNR and CDR2 FQNEAQ (reference sequence). The V gene lost 7 bases and the J gene lost 4 bases, with 13 bases spanning the gap. The CDR3 loop is CASTTGGGETQYF. In DNA form, the CDR3 reads TGTGCCAGCACTACCGGGGGAGGAGAGACCCAGTACTTC.

The V gene is TRBV30, the J gene TRBJ1-3; D is unresolved. This CDR3 is 15 amino acids long. Germline loops: CDR1 GTSNPN, CDR2 SVGIG (reference sequence). Trimming stripped 5 bases from V and 0 bases from J, with 14 bases between. The CDR3 region has the DNA TGTGCCTGGCAATGGGAGGCGAGCTCTGGAAACACCATATATTTT. This translates into CAWQWEASSGNTIYF.